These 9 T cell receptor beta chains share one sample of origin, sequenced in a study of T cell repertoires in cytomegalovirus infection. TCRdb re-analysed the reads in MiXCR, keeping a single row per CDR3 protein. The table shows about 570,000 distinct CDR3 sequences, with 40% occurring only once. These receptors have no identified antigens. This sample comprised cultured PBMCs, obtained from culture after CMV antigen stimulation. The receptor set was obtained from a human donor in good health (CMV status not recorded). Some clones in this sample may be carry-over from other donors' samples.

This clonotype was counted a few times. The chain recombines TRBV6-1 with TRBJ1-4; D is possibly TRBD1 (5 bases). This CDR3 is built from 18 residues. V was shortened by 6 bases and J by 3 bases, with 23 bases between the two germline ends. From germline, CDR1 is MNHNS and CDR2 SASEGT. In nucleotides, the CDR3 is TGTGCCAGCAGCCTAGACCCCTTTATGAGGGGTGCTAATGAAAAACTGTTTTTT. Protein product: CASSLDPFMRGANEKLFF.

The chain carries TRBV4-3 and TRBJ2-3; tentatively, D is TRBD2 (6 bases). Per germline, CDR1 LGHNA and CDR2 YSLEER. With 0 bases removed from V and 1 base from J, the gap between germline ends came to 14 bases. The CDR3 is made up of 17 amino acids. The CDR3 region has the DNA TGCGCCAGCAGCCAAGAGGGGAGGAGACATGGCACAGATACGCAGTATTTT. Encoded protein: CASSQEGRRHGTDTQYF.

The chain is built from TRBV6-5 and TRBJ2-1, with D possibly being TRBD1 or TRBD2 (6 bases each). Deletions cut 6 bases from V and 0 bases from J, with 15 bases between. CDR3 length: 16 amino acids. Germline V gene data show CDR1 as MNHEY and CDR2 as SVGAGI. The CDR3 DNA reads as TGTGCCAGCAGGAAGGGACCGGGGGCCTCCTACAATGAGCAGTTCTTC. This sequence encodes CASRKGPGASYNEQFF.

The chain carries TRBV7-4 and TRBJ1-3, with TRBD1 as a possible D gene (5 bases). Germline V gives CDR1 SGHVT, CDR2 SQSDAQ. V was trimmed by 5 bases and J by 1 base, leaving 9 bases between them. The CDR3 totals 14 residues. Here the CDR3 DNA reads TGTGCCAGCAGCCCGGGGGAATCTGGAAACACCATATATTTT. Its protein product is CASSPGESGNTIYF.

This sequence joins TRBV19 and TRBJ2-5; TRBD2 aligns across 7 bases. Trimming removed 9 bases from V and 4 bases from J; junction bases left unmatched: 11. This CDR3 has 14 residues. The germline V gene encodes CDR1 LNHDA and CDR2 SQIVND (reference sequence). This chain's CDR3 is CASNGRGDSETQYF. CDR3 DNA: TGTGCCAGCAACGGACGGGGGGATTCAGAGACCCAGTACTTC.

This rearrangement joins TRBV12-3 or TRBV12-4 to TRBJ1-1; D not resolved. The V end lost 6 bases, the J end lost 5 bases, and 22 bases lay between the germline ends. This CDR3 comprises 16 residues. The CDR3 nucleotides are TGTGCCAGCAGCTCGTGGGATAGGACCCTAAGGACTGAAGCTTTCTTT. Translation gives CASSSWDRTLRTEAFF.

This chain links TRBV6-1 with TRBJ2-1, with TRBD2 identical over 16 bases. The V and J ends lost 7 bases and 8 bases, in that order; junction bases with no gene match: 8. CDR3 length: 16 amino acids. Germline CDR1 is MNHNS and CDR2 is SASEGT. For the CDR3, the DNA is TGTGCCAGCATCCAAGGGGGGACTAGCGGGAGGGATGAGCAGTTCTTC. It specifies CASIQGGTSGRDEQFF.

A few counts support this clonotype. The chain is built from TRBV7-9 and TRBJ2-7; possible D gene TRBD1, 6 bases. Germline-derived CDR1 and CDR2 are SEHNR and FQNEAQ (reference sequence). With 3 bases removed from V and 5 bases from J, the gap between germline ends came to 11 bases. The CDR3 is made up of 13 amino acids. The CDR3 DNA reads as TGTGCCAGCAGCTTCGCAGGGGTAAACGAGCAGTACTTC. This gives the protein CASSFAGVNEQYF.

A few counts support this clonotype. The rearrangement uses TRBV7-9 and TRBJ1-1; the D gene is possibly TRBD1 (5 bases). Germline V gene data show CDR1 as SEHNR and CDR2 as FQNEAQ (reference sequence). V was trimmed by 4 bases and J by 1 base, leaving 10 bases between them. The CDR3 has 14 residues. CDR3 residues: CASSSYRTNTEAFF. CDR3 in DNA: TGTGCCAGCAGCTCCTACAGGACGAACACTGAAGCTTTCTTT.